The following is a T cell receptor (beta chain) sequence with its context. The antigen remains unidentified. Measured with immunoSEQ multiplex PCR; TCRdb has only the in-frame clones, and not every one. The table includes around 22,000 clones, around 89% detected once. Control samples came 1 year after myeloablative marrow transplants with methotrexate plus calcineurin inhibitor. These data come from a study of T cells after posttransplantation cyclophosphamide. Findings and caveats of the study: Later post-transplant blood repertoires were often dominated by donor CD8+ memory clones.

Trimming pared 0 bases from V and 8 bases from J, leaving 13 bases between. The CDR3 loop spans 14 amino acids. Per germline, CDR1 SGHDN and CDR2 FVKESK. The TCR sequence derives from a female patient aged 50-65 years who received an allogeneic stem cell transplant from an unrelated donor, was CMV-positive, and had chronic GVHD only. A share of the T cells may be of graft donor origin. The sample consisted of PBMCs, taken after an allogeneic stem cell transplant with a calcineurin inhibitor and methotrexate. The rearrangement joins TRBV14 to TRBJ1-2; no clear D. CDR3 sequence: CASSQDLRRQGYTF. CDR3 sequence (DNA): TGTGCCAGCAGCCAAGATCTTCGCAGGCAGGGCTACACCTTC.